The clone carrying this TCR beta chain was seen just once. The data stem from a study of blood T cell repertoires in COVID-19. Study summary: COVID-19 samples, acute and convalescent, were from the United States, Italy and Spain. PBMCs, B-cell-depleted T cells, or T cells were the source of the cDNA or gDNA that made up the material.

Per germline, CDR1 MNHEY and CDR2 SVGAGI. J gave up 3 bases and V 8 bases, and 7 bases lay outside the gene matches. The CDR3 spans 13 residues. Original processing notes: Reference gene primers were amplified, and this amplification served to estimate nucleated cell counts. Some clones are missing from TCRdb's copy, which holds only in-frame ones; the method was immunoSEQ multiplex PCR. V and J calls and clone size follow that table, whereas D and trimming were derived from the DNA. The table has around 65,000 clones, 65% to 80% seen once. The chain has TRBV6-5 and TRBJ2-7; 7 bases map to TRBD1. Sequencing used peripheral blood. The source is a man aged 55-75 years with acute or convalescent COVID-19. The CDR3 reads CASGRQGNYEQYF. The CDR3 nucleotides are TGTGCCAGCGGACGACAGGGTAACTACGAGCAGTACTTC.